This T cell receptor (beta chain) is from a study of blood T cell repertoires in COVID-19. The protocol was immunoSEQ multiplex PCR, while the TCRdb copy is restricted to in-frame clones and leaves out a portion. This sample yields some 180,000 clones, of which 86% are seen a single time; less than 25% belongs to the top ten. There are 14 residues in the CDR3. V lost 6 bases and J lost 4; bases outside the gene matches: 9. Germline CDR1 SNHLY, CDR2 FYNNEI. The sequence was obtained from a man in his 70s with active or convalescent COVID-19. The sequenced sample consisted of peripheral blood. V is TRBV2 and J is TRBJ2-7; 7 bases agree with TRBD1. DNA of the CDR3: TGTGCCAGCAGCCTGACAGGGCGGCAGTACGAGCAGTACTTC. The encoded protein is CASSLTGRQYEQYF. Full variable domain (remainder filled in from reference TRBV2 and TRBJ2-7): EPEVTQTPSHQVTQMGQEVILRCVPISNHLYFYWYRQILGQKVEFLVSFYNNEISEKSEIFDDQFSVERPDGSNFTLKIRSTKLEDSAMYFCASSLTGRQYEQYFGPGTRLTVT.